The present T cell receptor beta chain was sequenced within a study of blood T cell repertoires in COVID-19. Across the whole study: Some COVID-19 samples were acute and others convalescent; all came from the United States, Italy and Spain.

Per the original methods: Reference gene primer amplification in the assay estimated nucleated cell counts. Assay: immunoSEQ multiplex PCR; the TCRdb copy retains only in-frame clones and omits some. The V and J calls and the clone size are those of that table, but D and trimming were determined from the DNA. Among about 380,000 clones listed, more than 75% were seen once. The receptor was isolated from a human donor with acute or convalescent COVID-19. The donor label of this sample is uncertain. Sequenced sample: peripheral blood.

For the CDR3, the DNA is TGTGCCAGCAGCTTAACCAGCGGGGTCCAAGAGACCCAGTACTTC. This codes for CASSLTSGVQETQYF. The genes are TRBV7-2 and TRBJ2-5, with 7 bases identical to TRBD2. Trimming cost V 2 bases and J 1 base; bases outside gene matches: 4. The CDR3 loop spans 15 amino acids. Germline V gene data show CDR1 as SGHTA and CDR2 as FQGNSA.